These 10 T cell receptor beta chains share one sample of origin, sequenced in a study of blood T cell repertoires in COVID-19. The table came from immunoSEQ multiplex PCR; TCRdb's copy has only in-frame clones and leaves some out. The sample comprises under 40,000 clones, 70% to 90% of which are singletons, and 30% to 35% rests with the top ten. The sample was peripheral blood. These receptor sequences come from a man aged 65 to 85 with active COVID-19.

This clone was observed once. The chain links TRBV28 to TRBJ2-1; 11 nucleotides line up with TRBD1. The CDR3 is 16 residues long. J gave up 0 bases and V 6 bases, and 4 bases lay outside the gene matches. The germline CDR1 and CDR2 sequences are MDHEN and SYDVKM. In DNA form, the CDR3 reads TGTGCCAGCAGAACCGGACAGGGGGCCTCCTACAATGAGCAGTTCTTC. Its protein is CASRTGQGASYNEQFF.

The chain uses TRBV3-1 (or the pseudogene TRBV3-2) and TRBJ1-5; D call uncertain. The CDR3 extends over 15 amino acids. Trimming removed 3 bases from V and 3 bases from J, with 12 bases in between. The germline V gene has CDR1 LGHDT and CDR2 YNNKEL (reference sequence). CDR3 in amino acids: CASSHSRIPNQPQHF. CDR3 DNA: TGTGCCAGCAGCCACTCGCGCATCCCCAATCAGCCCCAGCATTTT.

The CDR3 DNA reads TGTGCCAGCAGCTATTTCAGTTCCCCGCGGGCATACAATGAGCAGTTCTTC. Translation: CASSYFSSPRAYNEQFF. The chain employs TRBV7-3 and TRBJ2-1, with D possibly TRBD2 on 5 matching bases. V was shortened by 4 bases and J by 4 bases, with 20 bases between the two germline ends. CDR3 length equals 17 residues. Germline CDR1 reads SGHTA; CDR2 reads FQGTGA.

The chain uses TRBV4-2 and TRBJ1-3; no reliable D call. The CDR3 loop spans 19 amino acids. Germline V gives CDR1 LGHNA, CDR2 YNFKEQ. Trimming took 0 bases from V and 0 from J, leaving 18 bases between them. The CDR3 sequence: CASSQEQIRQRFSGNTIYF. The CDR3 nucleotides are TGTGCCAGCAGCCAAGAACAGATTAGGCAGAGATTCTCTGGAAACACCATATATTTT.

The J gene is TRBJ2-1, the V gene TRBV3-1 (or the pseudogene TRBV3-2), with 11 bases matching TRBD2. V lost 2 bases and J lost 4; bases outside the gene matches: 10. The CDR3 has 18 amino acids. Germline-derived CDR1 and CDR2 are LGHDT and YNNKEL (reference sequence). The chain's CDR3 is CASSQQRIAGGPYNEQFF. CDR3 DNA: TGTGCCAGCAGCCAACAAAGGATAGCGGGAGGGCCGTACAATGAGCAGTTCTTC.

The V gene is TRBV19, the J gene TRBJ1-3, with unresolved D. In germline, CDR1 is LNHDA, CDR2 SQIVND (reference sequence). Trimming removed 3 bases at V and 0 bases at J, with 15 bases between. This CDR3 comprises 17 residues. CDR3 DNA sequence: TGTGCCAGTAGTATCCGCGCCGGGGATGCCTCTGGAAACACCATATATTTT. Its translation: CASSIRAGDASGNTIYF. Full variable domain (missing parts from reference TRBV19 and TRBJ1-3): DGGITQSPKYLFRKEGQNVTLSCEQNLNHDAMYWYRQDPGQGLRLIYYSQIVNDFQKGDIAEGYSVSREKKESFPLTVTSAQKNPTAFYLCASSIRAGDASGNTIYFGEGSWLTVV.

V is TRBV14 and J is TRBJ2-1; no firm D call. The germline gives CDR1 SGHDN, CDR2 FVKESK. This CDR3 contains 13 residues. Trimming took 3 bases from V and 9 from J, leaving 12 bases between them. The CDR3 is CASSQGLGREQFF. The CDR3 DNA reads TGTGCCAGCAGCCAGGGTCTAGGCCGTGAGCAGTTCTTC.

This chain joins TRBV15 and TRBJ2-1; 8 nucleotides agree with TRBD1. The CDR3 is 15 amino acids. Per the germline V gene, CDR1 is LNHNV and CDR2 is YYDKDF (reference sequence). The V gene end was trimmed by 2 bases and the J gene end by 6 bases; junction bases not matched to a gene: 6. The CDR3 region is CATSRPDRGVNEQFF. In DNA form, the CDR3 reads TGTGCCACCAGCAGACCTGACAGGGGTGTCAATGAGCAGTTCTTC.

The genes are TRBV5-4 and TRBJ2-5; maybe TRBD2 (6 bases). CDR3 length: 14 residues. Germline V CDR1 and CDR2: SGHNT, YYREEE (reference sequence). V shed 5 bases and J shed 2 bases, with 13 bases lying between them. This chain's CDR3 is CASRPGTSQETQYF. DNA of the CDR3: TGTGCCAGCAGACCCGGGACTTCGCAAGAGACCCAGTACTTC.

The rearrangement uses TRBV27 and TRBJ1-2; D ambiguous. Trimming pared 3 bases from V and 1 base from J, leaving 12 bases between. CDR3 length equals 15 residues. The germline V gene has CDR1 MNHEY and CDR2 SMNVEV (reference sequence). This chain's CDR3 is CASSFVPRLNYGYTF. CDR3 DNA sequence: TGTGCCAGCAGTTTCGTCCCCAGACTTAACTATGGCTACACCTTC.